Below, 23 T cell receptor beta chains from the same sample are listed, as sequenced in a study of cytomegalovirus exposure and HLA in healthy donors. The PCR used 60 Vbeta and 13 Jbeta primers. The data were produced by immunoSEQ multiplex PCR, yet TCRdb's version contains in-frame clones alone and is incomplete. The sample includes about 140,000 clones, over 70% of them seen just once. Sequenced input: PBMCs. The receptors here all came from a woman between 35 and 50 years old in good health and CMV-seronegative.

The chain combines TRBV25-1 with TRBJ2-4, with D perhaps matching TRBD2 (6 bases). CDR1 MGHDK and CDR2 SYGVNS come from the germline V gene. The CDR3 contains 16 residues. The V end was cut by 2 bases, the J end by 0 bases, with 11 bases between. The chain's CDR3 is CASSEGGGVAKNIQYF. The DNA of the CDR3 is TGTGCCAGCAGTGAAGGGGGAGGAGTAGCCAAAAACATTCAGTACTTC.

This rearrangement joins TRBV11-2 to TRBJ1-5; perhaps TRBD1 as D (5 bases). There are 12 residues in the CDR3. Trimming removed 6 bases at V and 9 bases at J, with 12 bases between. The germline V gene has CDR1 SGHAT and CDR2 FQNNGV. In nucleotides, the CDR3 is TGTGCCAGCAGTTCCAGCACAGGGCCCCAGCATTTT. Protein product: CASSSSTGPQHF. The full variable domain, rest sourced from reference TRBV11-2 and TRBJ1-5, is EAGVAQSPRYKIIEKRQSVAFWCNPISGHATLYWYQQILGQGPKLLIQFQNNGVVDDSQLPKDRFSAERLKGVDSTLKIQPAKLEDSAVYLCASSSSTGPQHFGDGTRLSIL.

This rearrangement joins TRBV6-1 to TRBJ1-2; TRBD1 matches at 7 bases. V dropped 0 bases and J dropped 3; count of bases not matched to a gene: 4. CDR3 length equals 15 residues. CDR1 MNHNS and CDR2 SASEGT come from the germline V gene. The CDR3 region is CASSEAVGTDYGYTF. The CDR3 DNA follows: TGTGCCAGCAGTGAAGCCGTCGGGACAGACTATGGCTACACCTTC.

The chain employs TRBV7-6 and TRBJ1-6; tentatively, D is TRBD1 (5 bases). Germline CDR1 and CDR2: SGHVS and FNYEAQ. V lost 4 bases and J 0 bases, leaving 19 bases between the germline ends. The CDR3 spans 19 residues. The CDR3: CASSSNPSRESSYNSPLHF. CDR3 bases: TGTGCCAGCAGCTCCAACCCTTCCAGGGAAAGCTCCTATAATTCACCCCTCCACTTT.

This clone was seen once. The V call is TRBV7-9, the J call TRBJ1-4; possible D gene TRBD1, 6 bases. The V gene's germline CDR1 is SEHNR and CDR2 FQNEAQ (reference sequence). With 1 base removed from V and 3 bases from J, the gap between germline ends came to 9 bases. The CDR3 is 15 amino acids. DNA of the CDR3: TGTGCCAGCAGCTTAGGGGGGCCGCCTAATGAAAAACTGTTTTTT. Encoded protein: CASSLGGPPNEKLFF.

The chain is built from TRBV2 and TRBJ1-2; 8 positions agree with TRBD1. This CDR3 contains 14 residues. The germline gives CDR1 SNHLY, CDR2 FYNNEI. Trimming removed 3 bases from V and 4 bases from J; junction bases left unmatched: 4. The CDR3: CASSEDRVTYGYTF. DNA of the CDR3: TGTGCCAGCAGTGAGGACAGGGTTACCTATGGCTACACCTTC.

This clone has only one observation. The CDR3 loop is CASSFPRTAPSSTDTQYF. The DNA for the CDR3 is TGTGCCAGCAGTTTCCCTCGGACAGCCCCATCTAGCACAGATACGCAGTATTTT. The V gene is TRBV28, the J gene TRBJ2-3; tentatively, D is TRBD1 (6 bases). This CDR3 region has 18 residues. The germline V and J ends were trimmed by 3 bases and 0 bases, with 19 bases remaining between them. Germline CDR1 MDHEN, CDR2 SYDVKM.

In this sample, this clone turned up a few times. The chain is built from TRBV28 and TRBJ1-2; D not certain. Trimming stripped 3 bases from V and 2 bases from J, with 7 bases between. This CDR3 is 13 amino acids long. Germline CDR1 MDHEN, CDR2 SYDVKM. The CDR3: CASSFEFNYGYTF. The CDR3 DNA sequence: TGTGCCAGCAGTTTTGAGTTCAACTATGGCTACACCTTC.

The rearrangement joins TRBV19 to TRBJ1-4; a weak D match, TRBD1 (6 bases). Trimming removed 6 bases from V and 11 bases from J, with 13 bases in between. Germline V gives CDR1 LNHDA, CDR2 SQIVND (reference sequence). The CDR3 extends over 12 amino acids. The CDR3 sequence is CASRGTSYKLFF. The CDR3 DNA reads TGTGCCAGTAGAGGGACATCGTACAAACTGTTTTTT.

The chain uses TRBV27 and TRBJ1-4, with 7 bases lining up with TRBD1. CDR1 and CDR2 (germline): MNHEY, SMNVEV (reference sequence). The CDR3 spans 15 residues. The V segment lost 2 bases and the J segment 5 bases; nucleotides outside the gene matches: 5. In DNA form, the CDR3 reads TGTGCCAGCAGTTTAAGGGGACAGTCGAATGAAAAACTGTTTTTT. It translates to CASSLRGQSNEKLFF. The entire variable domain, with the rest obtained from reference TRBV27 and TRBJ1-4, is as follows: EAQVTQNPRYLITVTGKKLTVTCSQNMNHEYMSWYRQDPGLGLRQIYYSMNVEVTDKGDVPEGYKVSRKEKRNFPLILESPSPNQTSLYFCASSLRGQSNEKLFFGSGTQLSVL.

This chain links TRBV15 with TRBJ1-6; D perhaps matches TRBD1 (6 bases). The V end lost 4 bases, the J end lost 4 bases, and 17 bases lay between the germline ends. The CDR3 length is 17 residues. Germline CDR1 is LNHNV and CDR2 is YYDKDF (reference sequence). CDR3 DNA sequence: TGTGCCACCAGCAAAACGGGAGGGGACACGTATAATTCACCCCTCCACTTT. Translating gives CATSKTGGDTYNSPLHF.

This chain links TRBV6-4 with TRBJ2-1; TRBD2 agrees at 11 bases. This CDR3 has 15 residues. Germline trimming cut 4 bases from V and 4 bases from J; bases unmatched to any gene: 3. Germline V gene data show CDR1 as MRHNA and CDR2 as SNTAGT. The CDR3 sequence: CASSVAGGPYNEQFF. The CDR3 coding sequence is TGTGCCAGCAGTGTAGCGGGGGGGCCTTACAATGAGCAGTTCTTC.

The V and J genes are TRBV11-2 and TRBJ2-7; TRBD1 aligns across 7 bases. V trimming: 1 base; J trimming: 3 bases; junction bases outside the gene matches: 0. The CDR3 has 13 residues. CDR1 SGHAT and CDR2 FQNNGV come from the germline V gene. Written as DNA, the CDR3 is TGTGCCAGCAGCTTAGGGACAGGCTACGAGCAGTACTTC. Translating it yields CASSLGTGYEQYF.

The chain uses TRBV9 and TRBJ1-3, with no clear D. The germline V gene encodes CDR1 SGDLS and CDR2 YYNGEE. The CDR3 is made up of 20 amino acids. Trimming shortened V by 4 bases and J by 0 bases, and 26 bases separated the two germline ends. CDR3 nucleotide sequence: TGTGCCAGCAGCCGTACAGCCGGTGGAGCGGGCGATAGCTCTGGAAACACCATATATTTT. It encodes CASSRTAGGAGDSSGNTIYF.

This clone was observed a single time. DNA for the CDR3: TGTGCCAGCAGCCCTAGCAGTGCCTTTGAGCAGTACTTC. It is translated as CASSPSSAFEQYF. This chain joins TRBV11-3 and TRBJ2-7; D is perhaps TRBD2 (5 bases). CDR3 length: 13 amino acids. V lost 5 bases, J lost 7 bases, and 15 bases lay in between. Germline CDR1 and CDR2: SGHNT and YENEEA. The full variable domain, rest sourced from reference TRBV11-3 and TRBJ2-7, is EAGVVQSPRYKIIEKKQPVAFWCNPISGHNTLYWYLQNLGQGPELLIRYENEEAVDDSQLPKDRFSAERLKGVDSTLKIQPAELGDSAVYLCASSPSSAFEQYFGPGTRLTVT.

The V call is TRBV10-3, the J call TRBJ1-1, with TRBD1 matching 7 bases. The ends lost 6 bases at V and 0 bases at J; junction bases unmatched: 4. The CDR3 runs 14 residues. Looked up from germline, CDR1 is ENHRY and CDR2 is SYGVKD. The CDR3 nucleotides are TGTGCCATCAGGACAGGGTTGATGAACACTGAAGCTTTCTTT. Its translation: CAIRTGLMNTEAFF.

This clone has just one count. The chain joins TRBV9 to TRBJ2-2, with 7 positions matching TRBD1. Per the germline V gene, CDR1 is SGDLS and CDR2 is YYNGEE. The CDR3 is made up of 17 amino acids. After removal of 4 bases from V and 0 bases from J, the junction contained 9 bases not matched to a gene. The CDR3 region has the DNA TGTGCCAGCAGCACCGGGACAGATACCTCGAACACCGGGGAGCTGTTTTTT. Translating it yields CASSTGTDTSNTGELFF.

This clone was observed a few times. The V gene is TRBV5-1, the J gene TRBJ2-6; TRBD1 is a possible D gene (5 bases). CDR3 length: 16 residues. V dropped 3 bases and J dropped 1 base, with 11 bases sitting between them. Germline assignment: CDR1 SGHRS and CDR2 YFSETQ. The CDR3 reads CASSSNAGSGANVLTF. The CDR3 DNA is TGCGCCAGCAGCTCAAACGCAGGGTCTGGGGCCAACGTCCTGACTTTC.

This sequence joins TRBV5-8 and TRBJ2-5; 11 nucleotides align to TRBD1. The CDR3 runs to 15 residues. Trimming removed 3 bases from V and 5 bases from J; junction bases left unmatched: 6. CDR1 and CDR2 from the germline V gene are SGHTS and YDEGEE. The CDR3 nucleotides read TGTGCCAGCAGCTCCCGGACAGGGGGCGTTGAGACCCAGTACTTC. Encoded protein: CASSSRTGGVETQYF.

CDR3: CASSLAQGGSEKLFF. For the CDR3, the DNA is TGTGCCAGCAGCTTAGCCCAGGGCGGCTCTGAAAAACTGTTTTTT. The V call is TRBV7-9, the J call TRBJ1-4; D is possibly TRBD1 (5 bases). The length of the CDR3 is 15 residues. V shed 0 bases and J shed 7 bases, with 12 bases lying between them. Germline values: CDR1 SEHNR, CDR2 FQNEAQ (reference sequence).

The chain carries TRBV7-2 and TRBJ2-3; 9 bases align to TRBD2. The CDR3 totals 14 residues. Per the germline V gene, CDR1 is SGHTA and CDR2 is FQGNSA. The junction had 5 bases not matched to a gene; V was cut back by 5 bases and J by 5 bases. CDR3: CASSVSGGEDTQYF. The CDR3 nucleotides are TGTGCCAGCAGCGTTAGCGGGGGTGAAGATACGCAGTATTTT.

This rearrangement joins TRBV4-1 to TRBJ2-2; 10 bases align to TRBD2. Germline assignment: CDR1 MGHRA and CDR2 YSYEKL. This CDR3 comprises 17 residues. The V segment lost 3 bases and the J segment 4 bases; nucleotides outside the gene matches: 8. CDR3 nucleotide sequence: TGCGCCAGCAGCCAGGTGCGACTAGCGGGTCCCACCGGGGAGCTGTTTTTT. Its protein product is CASSQVRLAGPTGELFF.

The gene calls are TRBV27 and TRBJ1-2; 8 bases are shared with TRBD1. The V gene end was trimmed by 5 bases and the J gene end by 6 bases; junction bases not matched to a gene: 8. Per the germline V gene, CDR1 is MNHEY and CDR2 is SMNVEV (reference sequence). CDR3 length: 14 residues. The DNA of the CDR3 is TGTGCCAGCAGTCCGAGACAGGGGAGGAATGGCTACACCTTC. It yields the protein CASSPRQGRNGYTF.